This T cell receptor (beta chain) was found in a study of T cell changes during pregnancy in multiple sclerosis. The assay was immunoSEQ multiplex PCR, and TCRdb's table has in-frame clones only and misses some. Of approximately 30,000 clones detected, 89% appear once; the ten largest clones hold 0.6% to 0.85%. The source is a female donor with multiple sclerosis, enrolled in a pregnancy study. Here the sequenced sample was CD4+ T cells from peripheral blood mononuclear cells, taken in the second trimester of pregnancy.

CDR3 sequence (DNA): TGTGCCAGCTCGCCAGGGGACAGGTTTTACAATGAGCAGTTCTTC. It specifies CASSPGDRFYNEQFF. This chain joins TRBV18 and TRBJ2-1; 8 nucleotides agree with TRBD1. CDR3 size: 15 residues. CDR1 is KGHSH and CDR2 is LQKENI in the germline V gene. V lost 6 bases to trimming and J lost 4 bases; unmatched junction nucleotides: 8.